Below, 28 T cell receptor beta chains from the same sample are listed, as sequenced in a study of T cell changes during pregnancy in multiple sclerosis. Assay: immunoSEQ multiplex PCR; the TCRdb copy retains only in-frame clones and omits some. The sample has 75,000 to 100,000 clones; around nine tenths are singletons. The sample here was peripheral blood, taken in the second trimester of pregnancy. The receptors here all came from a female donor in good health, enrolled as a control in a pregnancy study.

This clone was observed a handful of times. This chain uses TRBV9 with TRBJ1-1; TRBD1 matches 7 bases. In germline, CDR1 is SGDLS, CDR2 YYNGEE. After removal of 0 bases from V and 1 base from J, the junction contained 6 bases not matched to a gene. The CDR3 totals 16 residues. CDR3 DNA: TGTGCCAGCAGCGTAGGACAGGGATTGGGGAACACTGAAGCTTTCTTT. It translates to CASSVGQGLGNTEAFF.

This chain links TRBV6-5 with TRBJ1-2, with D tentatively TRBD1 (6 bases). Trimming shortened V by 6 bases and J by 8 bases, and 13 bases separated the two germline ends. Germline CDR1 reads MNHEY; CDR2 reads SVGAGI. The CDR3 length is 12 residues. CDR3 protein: CASRPPQGGYTF. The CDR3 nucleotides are TGTGCCAGCAGACCCCCACAGGGAGGCTACACCTTC.

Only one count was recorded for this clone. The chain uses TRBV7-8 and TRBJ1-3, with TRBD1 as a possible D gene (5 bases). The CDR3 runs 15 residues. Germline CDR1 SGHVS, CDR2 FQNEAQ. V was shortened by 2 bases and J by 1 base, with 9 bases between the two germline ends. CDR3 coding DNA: TGTGCCAGCAGCTTAAGTAGGGGATCTGGAAACACCATATATTTT. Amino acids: CASSLSRGSGNTIYF.

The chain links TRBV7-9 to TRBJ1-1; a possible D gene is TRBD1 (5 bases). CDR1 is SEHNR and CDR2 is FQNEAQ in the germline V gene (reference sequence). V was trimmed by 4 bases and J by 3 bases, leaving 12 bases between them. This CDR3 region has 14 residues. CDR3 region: CASSSGIGDTEAFF. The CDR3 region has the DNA TGTGCCAGCAGCTCAGGGATAGGGGACACTGAAGCTTTCTTT.

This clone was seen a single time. The CDR3 loop reads CASSVSGSSYNEQFF. The CDR3, as DNA: TGTGCCAGCAGCGTTAGCGGGAGCTCCTACAATGAGCAGTTCTTC. The V and J genes are TRBV9 and TRBJ2-1, with TRBD2 matching 9 bases. Germline values: CDR1 SGDLS, CDR2 YYNGEE. The J segment lost 0 bases and the V segment lost 2 bases, leaving 0 bases of the junction unmatched. CDR3 length equals 15 residues.

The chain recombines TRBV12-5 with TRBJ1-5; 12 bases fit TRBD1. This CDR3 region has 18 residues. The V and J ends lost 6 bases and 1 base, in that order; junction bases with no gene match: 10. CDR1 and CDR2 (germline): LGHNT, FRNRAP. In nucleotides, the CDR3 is TGTGCTAGTGGCTCCGGGACAGGGGGCTTTAGGAGCAATCAGCCCCAGCATTTT. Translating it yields CASGSGTGGFRSNQPQHF.

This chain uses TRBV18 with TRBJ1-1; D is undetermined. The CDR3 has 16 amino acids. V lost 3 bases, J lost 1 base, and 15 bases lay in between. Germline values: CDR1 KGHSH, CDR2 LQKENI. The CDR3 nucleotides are TGTGCCAGCTCACCTCTTGGGCCCGCCGGGAACACTGAAGCTTTCTTT. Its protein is CASSPLGPAGNTEAFF.

This CDR3 is CASRARSYNEQFF. CDR3 in DNA: TGTGCCAGCAGAGCTCGCTCCTACAATGAGCAGTTCTTC. The chain has TRBV28 and TRBJ2-1; D ambiguous. This CDR3 region has 13 residues. Germline CDR1 is MDHEN and CDR2 is SYDVKM. V shed 6 bases and J shed 0 bases, with 6 bases lying between them.

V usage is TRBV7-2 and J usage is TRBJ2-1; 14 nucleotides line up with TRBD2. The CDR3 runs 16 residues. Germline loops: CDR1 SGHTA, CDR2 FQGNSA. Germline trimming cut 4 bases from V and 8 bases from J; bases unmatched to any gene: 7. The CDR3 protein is CASSSRLAGGPDEQFF. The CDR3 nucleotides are TGTGCCAGCAGCTCACGACTAGCGGGGGGGCCGGATGAGCAGTTCTTC.

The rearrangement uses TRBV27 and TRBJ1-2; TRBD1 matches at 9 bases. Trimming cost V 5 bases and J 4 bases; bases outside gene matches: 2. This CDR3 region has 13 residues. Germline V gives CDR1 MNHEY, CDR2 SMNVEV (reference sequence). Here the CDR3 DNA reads TGTGCCAGCAGTGGGACAGGGCCCTATGGCTACACCTTC. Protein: CASSGTGPYGYTF.

The CDR3 region is CASTLGEGSTEAFF. The DNA of the CDR3 is TGTGCCAGCACCTTAGGAGAAGGGAGCACTGAAGCTTTCTTT. The chain recombines TRBV6-4 with TRBJ1-1; D is unresolved. Germline CDR1 is MRHNA and CDR2 is SNTAGT. Trimming removed 7 bases at V and 4 bases at J, with 16 bases between. The CDR3 runs to 14 residues.

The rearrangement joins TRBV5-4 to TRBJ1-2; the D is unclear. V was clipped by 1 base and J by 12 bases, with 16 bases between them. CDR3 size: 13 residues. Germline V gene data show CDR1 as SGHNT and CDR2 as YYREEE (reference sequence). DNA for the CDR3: TGTGCCAGCAGCTTGAAGGGTCGGCGGGAAAACACCTTC. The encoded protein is CASSLKGRRENTF.

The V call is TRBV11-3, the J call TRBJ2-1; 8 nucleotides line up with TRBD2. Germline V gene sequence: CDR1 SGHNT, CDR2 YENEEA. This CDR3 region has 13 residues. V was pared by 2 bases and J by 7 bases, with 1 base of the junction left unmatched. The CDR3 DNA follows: TGTGCCAGCAGCTTATCGGGAGGGAATGAGCAGTTCTTC. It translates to CASSLSGGNEQFF. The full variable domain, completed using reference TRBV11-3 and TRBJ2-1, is EAGVVQSPRYKIIEKKQPVAFWCNPISGHNTLYWYLQNLGQGPELLIRYENEEAVDDSQLPKDRFSAERLKGVDSTLKIQPAELGDSAVYLCASSLSGGNEQFFGPGTRLTVL.

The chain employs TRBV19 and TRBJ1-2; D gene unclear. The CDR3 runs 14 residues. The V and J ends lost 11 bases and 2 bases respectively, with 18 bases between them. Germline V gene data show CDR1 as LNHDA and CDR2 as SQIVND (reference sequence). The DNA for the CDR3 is TGTGCCGTCGACACCCTACTTGCCAACTATGGCTACACCTTC. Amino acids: CAVDTLLANYGYTF.

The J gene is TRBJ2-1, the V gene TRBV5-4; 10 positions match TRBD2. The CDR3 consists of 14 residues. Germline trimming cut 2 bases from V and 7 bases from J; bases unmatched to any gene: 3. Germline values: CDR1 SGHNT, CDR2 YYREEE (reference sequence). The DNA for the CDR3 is TGTGCCAGCAGCTTAGCGGGGGGGCGAAATGAGCAGTTCTTC. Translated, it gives CASSLAGGRNEQFF.

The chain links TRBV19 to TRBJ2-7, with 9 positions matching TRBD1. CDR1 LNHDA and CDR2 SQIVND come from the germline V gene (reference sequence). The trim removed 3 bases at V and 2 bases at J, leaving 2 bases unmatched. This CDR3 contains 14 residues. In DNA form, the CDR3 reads TGTGCCAGTAGTATTGGGACAGGGACCTACGAGCAGTACTTC. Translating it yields CASSIGTGTYEQYF.

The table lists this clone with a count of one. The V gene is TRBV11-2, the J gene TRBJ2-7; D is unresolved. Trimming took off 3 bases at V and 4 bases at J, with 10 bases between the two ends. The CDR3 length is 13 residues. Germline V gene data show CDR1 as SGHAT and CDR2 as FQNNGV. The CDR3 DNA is TGTGCCAGCAGCTTTTCCCGCGATTACGAGCAGTACTTC. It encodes CASSFSRDYEQYF.

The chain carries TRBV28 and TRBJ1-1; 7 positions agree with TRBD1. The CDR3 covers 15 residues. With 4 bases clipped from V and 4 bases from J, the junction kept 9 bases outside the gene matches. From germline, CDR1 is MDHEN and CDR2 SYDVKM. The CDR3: CASSSGGIDGTEAFF. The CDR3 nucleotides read TGTGCCAGCAGTTCAGGGGGTATTGACGGCACTGAAGCTTTCTTT. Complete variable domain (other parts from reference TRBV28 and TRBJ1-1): DVKVTQSSRYLVKRTGEKVFLECVQDMDHENMFWYRQDPGLGLRLIYFSYDVKMKEKGDIPEGYSVSREKKERFSLILESASTNQTSMYLCASSSGGIDGTEAFFGQGTRLTVV.

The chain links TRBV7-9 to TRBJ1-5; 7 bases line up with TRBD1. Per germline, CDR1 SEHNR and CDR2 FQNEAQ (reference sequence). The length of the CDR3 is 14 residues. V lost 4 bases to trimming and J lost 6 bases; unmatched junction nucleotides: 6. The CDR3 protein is CASSSDQGGQPQHF. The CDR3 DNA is TGTGCCAGCAGCTCAGACCAGGGGGGTCAGCCCCAGCATTTT.

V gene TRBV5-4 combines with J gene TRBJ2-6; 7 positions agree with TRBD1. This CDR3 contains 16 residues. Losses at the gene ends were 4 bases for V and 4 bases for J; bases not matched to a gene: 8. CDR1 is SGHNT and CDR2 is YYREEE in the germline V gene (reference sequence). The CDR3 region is CASSIKQGHGANVLTF. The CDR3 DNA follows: TGTGCCAGCAGCATAAAACAGGGGCACGGGGCCAACGTCCTGACTTTC.

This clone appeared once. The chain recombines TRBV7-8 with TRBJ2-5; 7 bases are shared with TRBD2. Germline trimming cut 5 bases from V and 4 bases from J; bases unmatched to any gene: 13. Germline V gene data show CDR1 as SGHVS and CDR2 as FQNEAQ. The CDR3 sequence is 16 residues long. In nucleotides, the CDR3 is TGTGCCAGCAGCCCCCTGCGGACTAGTCCCAGAGAGACCCAGTACTTC. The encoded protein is CASSPLRTSPRETQYF.

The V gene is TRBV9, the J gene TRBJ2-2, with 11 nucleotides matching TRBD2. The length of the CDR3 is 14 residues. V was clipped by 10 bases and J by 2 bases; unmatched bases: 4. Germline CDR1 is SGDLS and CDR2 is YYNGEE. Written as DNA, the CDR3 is TGTGCCTCTAGCGGGAGGCCAAACACCGGGGAGCTGTTTTTT. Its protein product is CASSGRPNTGELFF.

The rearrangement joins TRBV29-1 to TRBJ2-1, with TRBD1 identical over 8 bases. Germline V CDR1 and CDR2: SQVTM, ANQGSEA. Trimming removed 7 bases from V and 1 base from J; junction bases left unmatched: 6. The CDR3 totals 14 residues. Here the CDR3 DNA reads TGCAGCGGAAGGGACAGGATGTCCTACAATGAGCAGTTCTTC. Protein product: CSGRDRMSYNEQFF.

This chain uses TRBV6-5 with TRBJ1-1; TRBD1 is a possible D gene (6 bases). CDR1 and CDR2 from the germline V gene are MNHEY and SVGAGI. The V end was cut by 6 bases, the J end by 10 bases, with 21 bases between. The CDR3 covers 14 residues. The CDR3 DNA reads TGTGCCAGCAGCCCCTTTAGAGCCCCAGGGGCAGCTTTCTTT. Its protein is CASSPFRAPGAAFF.

CDR3 nucleotides: TGTGCCAGCAGCCCCTGGCGGGGAAACAGGGAGACCCAGTACTTC. Residues: CASSPWRGNRETQYF. The V call is TRBV14, the J call TRBJ2-5, with D possibly TRBD2 on 6 matching bases. CDR1 is SGHDN and CDR2 is FVKESK in the germline V gene. V was cut by 4 bases and J by 5 bases, with 17 bases left in between. The CDR3 totals 15 residues.

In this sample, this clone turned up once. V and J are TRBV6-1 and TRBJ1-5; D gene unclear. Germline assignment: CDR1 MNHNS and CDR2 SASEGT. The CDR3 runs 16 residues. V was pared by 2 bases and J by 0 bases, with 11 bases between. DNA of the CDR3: TGTGCCAGCAGTGAAAGAGATACTAATAGCAATCAGCCCCAGCATTTT. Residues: CASSERDTNSNQPQHF.

CDR3 nucleotide sequence: TGTGCCACCAGCAGAGGACGGGGTCGGATCTCCTACGAGCAGTACTTC. Amino acid sequence: CATSRGRGRISYEQYF. J is TRBJ2-7 and V is TRBV15; possibly TRBD2 for D (5 bases). Trimming cost V 1 base and J 0 bases, with 13 bases left between them. The V gene's germline CDR1 is LNHNV and CDR2 YYDKDF (reference sequence). The CDR3 is made up of 16 amino acids. Filled out from reference TRBV15 and TRBJ2-7, the complete variable domain reads DAMVIQNPRYQVTQFGKPVTLSCSQTLNHNVMYWYQQKSSQAPKLLFHYYDKDFNNEADTPDNFQSRRPNTSFCFLDIRSPGLGDTAMYLCATSRGRGRISYEQYFGPGTRLTVT.

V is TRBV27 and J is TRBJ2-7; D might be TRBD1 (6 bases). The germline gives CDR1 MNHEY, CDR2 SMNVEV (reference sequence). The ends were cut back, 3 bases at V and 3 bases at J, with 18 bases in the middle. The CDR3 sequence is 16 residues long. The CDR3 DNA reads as TGTGCCAGCAGTTTTTGGGCTACAGGGACAAACTACGAGCAGTACTTC. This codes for CASSFWATGTNYEQYF.